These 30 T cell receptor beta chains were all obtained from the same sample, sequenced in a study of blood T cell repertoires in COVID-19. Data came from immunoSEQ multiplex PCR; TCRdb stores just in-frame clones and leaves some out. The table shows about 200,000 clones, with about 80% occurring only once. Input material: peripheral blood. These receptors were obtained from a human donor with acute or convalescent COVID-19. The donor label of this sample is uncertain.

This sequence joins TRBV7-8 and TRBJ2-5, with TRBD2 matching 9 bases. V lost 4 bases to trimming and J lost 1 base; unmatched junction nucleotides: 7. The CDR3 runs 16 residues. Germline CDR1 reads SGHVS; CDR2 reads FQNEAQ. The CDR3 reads CASSWGALAGQETQYF. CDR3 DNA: TGTGCCAGCAGCTGGGGGGCACTAGCGGGCCAAGAGACCCAGTACTTC.

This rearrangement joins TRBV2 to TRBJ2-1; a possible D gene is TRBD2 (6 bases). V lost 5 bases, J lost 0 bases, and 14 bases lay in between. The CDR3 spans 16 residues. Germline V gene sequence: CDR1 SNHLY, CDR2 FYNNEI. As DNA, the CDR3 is TGTGCCAGCAGTAGGGTGGGGGGTAGCTCCTACAATGAGCAGTTCTTC. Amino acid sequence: CASSRVGGSSYNEQFF. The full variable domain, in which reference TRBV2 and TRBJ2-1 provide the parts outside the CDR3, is EPEVTQTPSHQVTQMGQEVILRCVPISNHLYFYWYRQILGQKVEFLVSFYNNEISEKSEIFDDQFSVERPDGSNFTLKIRSTKLEDSAMYFCASSRVGGSSYNEQFFGPGTRLTVL.

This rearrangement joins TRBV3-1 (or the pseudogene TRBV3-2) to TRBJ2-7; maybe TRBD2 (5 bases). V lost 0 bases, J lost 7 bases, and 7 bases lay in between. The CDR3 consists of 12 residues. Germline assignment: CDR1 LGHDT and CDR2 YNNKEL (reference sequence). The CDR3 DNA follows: TGTGCCAGCAGCCAAGATTGGAGGGAGCAGTACTTC. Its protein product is CASSQDWREQYF.

The CDR3 protein is CASSLAGTSNQPQHF. DNA of the CDR3: TGTGCCAGCAGCTTAGCCGGGACAAGCAATCAGCCCCAGCATTTT. This chain connects TRBV7-6 to TRBJ1-5, with D possibly matching TRBD1 (6 bases). Germline V gene lookup returns CDR1 SGHVS and CDR2 FNYEAQ. The CDR3 totals 15 residues. Trimming cost V 0 bases and J 1 base, with 7 bases left between them.

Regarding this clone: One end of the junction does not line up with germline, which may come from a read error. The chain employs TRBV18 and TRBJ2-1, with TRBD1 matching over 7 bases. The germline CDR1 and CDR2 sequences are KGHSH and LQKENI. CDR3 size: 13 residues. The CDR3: CASSSPGGAEQFF. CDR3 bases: TGTGCCAGCTCATCACCAGGGGGAGCAGAGCAGTTCTTC.

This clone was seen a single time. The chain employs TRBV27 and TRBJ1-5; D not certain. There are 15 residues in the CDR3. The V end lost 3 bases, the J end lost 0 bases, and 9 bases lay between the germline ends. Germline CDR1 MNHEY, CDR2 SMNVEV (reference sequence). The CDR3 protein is CASSFSGDSNQPQHF. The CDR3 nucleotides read TGTGCCAGCAGTTTCTCCGGGGATAGCAATCAGCCCCAGCATTTT.

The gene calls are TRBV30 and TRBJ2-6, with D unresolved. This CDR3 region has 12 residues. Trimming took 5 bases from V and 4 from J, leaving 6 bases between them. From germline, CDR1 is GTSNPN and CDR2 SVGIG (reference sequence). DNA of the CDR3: TGTGCCTGGGAAGCGGGGGCCAACGTCCTGACTTTC. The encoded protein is CAWEAGANVLTF.

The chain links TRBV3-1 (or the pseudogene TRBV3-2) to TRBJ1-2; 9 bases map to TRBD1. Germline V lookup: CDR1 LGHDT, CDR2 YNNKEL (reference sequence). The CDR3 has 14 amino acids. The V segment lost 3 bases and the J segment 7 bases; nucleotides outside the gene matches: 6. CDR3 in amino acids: CASSQSQGAAGYTF. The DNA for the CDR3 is TGTGCCAGCAGCCAGTCACAGGGGGCGGCTGGCTACACCTTC.

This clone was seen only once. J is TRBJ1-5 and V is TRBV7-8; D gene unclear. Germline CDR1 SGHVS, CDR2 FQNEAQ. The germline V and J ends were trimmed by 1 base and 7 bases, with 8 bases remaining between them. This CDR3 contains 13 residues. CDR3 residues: CASSLEPRQPQHF. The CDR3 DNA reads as TGTGCCAGCAGCTTAGAGCCCCGACAGCCCCAGCATTTT.

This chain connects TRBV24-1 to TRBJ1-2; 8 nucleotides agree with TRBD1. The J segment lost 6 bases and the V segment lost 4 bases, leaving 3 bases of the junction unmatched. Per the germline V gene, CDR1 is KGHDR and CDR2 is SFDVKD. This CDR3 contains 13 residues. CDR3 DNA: TGTGCCACCAGTGAGGACAGGGCGGATGGCTACACCTTC. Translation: CATSEDRADGYTF.

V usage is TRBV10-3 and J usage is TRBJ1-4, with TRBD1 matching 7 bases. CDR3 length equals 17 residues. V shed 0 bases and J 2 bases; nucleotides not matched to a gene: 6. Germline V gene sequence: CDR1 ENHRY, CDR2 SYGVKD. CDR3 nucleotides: TGTGCCATCAGTGAGTCCGTAGTAGGGGGCACTAATGAAAAACTGTTTTTT. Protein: CAISESVVGGTNEKLFF.

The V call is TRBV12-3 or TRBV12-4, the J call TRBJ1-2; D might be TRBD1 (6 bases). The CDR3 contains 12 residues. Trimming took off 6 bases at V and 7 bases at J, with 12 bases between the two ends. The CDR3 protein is CASSAGVGGYTF. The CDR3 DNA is TGTGCCAGCAGCGCAGGGGTCGGTGGCTACACCTTC.

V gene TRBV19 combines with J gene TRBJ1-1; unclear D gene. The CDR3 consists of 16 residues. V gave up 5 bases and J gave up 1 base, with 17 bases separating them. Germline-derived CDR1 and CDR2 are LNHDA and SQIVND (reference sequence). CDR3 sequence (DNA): TGTGCCAGTAGTCCGGGTCACATCATGACGAACACTGAAGCTTTCTTT. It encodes CASSPGHIMTNTEAFF.

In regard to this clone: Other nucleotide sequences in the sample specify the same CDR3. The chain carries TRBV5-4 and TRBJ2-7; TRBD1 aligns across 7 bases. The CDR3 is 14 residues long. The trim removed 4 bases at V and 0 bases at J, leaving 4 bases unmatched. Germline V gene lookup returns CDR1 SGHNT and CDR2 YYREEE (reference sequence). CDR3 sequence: CASSAGTVSYEQYF. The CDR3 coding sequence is TGTGCCAGCAGCGCCGGGACAGTCTCCTACGAGCAGTACTTC. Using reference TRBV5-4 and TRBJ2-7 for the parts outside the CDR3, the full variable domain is ETGVTQSPTHLIKTRGQQVTLRCSSQSGHNTVSWYQQALGQGPQFIFQYYREEENGRGNFPPRFSGLQFPNYSSELNVNALELDDSALYLCASSAGTVSYEQYFGPGTRLTVT.

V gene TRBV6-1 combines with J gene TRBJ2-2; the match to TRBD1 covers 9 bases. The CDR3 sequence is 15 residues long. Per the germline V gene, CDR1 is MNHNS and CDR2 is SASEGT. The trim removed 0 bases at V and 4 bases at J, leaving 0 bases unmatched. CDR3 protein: CASSEADRGTGELFF. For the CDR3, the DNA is TGTGCCAGCAGTGAAGCGGACAGGGGCACCGGGGAGCTGTTTTTT.

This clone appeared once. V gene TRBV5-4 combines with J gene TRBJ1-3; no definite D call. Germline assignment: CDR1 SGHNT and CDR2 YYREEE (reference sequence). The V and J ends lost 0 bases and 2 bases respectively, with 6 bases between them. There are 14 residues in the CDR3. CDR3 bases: TGTGCCAGCAGCTTGGTGGGCCCTGGAAACACCATATATTTT. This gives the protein CASSLVGPGNTIYF.

The CDR3 DNA reads TGTGCCAGCAGTTACGGACAAAGCAATCAGCCCCAGCATTTT. Residues: CASSYGQSNQPQHF. The rearrangement links TRBV6-6 to TRBJ1-5, with D possibly TRBD1 on 5 matching bases. CDR3 size: 14 residues. CDR1 and CDR2 (germline): MNHNY, SVGAGI (reference sequence). V was cut by 2 bases and J by 1 base, with 6 bases left in between.

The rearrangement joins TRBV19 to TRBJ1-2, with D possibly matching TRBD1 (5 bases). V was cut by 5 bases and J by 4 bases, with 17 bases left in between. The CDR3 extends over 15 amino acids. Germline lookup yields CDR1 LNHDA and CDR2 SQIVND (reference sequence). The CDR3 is CASSDSPGGGYGYTF. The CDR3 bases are TGTGCCAGTAGTGACAGCCCCGGGGGTGGCTATGGCTACACCTTC.

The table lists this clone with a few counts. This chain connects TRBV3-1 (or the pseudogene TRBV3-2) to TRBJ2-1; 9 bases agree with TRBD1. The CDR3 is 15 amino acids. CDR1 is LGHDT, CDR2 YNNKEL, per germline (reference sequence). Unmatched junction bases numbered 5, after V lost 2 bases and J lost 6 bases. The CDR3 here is CASSQPGQGRNEQFF. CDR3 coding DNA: TGTGCCAGCAGCCAACCGGGACAGGGTCGCAATGAGCAGTTCTTC.

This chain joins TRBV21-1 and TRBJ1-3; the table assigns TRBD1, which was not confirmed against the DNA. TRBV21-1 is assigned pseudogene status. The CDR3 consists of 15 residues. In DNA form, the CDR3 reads TGTGCCAGCAGTGTACAGGGGGTAACTGGAAACACCATATATTTT. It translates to CASSVQGVTGNTIYF.

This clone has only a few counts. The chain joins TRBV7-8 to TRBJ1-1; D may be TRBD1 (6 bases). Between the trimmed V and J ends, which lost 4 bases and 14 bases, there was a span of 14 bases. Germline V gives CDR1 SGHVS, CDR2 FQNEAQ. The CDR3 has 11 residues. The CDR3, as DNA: TGTGCCAGCAGCTCCCGACAGGCCTACTTCTTT. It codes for CASSSRQAYFF.

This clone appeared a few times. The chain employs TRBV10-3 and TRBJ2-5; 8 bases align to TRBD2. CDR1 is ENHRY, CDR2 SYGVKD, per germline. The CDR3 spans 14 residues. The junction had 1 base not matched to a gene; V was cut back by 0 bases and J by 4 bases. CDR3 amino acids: CAISESSGRETQYF. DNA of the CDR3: TGTGCCATCAGTGAGTCCAGCGGGAGAGAGACCCAGTACTTC.

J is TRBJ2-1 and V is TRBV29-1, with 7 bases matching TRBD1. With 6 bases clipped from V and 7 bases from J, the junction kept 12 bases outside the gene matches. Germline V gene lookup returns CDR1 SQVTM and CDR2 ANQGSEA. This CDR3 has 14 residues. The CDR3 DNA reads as TGCAGCGTCGGTCAGGGGGTTGTCGGGAATGAGCAGTTCTTC. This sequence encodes CSVGQGVVGNEQFF.

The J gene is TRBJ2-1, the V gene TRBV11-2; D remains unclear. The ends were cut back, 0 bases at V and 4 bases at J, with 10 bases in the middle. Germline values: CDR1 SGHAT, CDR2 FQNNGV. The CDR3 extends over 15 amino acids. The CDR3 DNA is TGTGCCAGCAGCTTAGAAGGAGCCTATTACAATGAGCAGTTCTTC. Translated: CASSLEGAYYNEQFF.

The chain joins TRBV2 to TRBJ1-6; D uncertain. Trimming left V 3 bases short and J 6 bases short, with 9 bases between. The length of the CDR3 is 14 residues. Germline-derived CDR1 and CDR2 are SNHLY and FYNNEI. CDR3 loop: CASSEGQANSPLHF. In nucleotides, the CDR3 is TGTGCCAGCAGTGAGGGTCAGGCTAATTCACCCCTCCACTTT. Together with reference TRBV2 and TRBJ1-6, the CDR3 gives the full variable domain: EPEVTQTPSHQVTQMGQEVILRCVPISNHLYFYWYRQILGQKVEFLVSFYNNEISEKSEIFDDQFSVERPDGSNFTLKIRSTKLEDSAMYFCASSEGQANSPLHFGNGTRLTVT.

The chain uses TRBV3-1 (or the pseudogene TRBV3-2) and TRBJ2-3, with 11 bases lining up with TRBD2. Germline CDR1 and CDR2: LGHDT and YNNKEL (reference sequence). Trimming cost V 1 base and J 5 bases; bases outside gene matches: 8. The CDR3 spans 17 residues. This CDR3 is CASSQVLAGGPRDTQYF. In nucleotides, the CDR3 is TGTGCCAGCAGCCAAGTTTTAGCGGGAGGGCCGAGAGATACGCAGTATTTT.

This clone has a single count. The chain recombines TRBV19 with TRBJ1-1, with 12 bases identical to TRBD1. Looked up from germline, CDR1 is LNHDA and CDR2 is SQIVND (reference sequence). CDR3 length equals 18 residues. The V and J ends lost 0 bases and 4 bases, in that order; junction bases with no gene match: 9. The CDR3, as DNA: TGTGCCAGTAGTATAGATCTGGGACAGGGGGCAATTCGCACTGAAGCTTTCTTT. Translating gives CASSIDLGQGAIRTEAFF. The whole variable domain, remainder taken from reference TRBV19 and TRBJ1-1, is DGGITQSPKYLFRKEGQNVTLSCEQNLNHDAMYWYRQDPGQGLRLIYYSQIVNDFQKGDIAEGYSVSREKKESFPLTVTSAQKNPTAFYLCASSIDLGQGAIRTEAFFGQGTRLTVV.

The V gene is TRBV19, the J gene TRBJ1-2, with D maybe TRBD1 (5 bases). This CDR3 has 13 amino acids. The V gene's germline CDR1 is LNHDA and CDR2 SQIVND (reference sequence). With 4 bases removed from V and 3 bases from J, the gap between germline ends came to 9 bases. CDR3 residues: CASSTGVDYGYTF. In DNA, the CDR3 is TGTGCCAGTAGTACGGGGGTTGACTATGGCTACACCTTC.

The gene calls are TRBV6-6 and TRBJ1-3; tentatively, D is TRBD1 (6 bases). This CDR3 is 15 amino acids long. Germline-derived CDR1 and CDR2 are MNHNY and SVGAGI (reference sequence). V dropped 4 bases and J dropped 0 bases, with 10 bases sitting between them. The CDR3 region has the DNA TGTGCCAGCAGTTGGGACACGAACTCTGGAAACACCATATATTTT. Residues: CASSWDTNSGNTIYF.

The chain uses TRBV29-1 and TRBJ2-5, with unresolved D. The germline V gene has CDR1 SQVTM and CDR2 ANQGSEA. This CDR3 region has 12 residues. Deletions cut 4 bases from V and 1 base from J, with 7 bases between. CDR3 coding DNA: TGCAGCGTTGGAACAGCCCAAGAGACCCAGTACTTC. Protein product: CSVGTAQETQYF.